This T cell receptor (beta chain) is drawn from a study of blood T cell repertoires in COVID-19. About the research overall: Donors in the United States, Italy and Spain gave samples during acute or convalescent COVID-19.

In germline, CDR1 is SGHAT, CDR2 FQNNGV. CDR3 length: 15 amino acids. V lost 1 base, J lost 10 bases, and 16 bases lay in between. The repertoire was sequenced with immunoSEQ multiplex PCR; TCRdb's copy has only in-frame clones and lacks some. The table lists fewer than 500,000 clones, about nine tenths of them singletons. Either two negative PCRs, clearance, or symptom resolution qualified Cohort 3 donors as recovered. This sequence joins TRBV11-2 and TRBJ1-4; TRBD1 might be the D (5 bases). This clonotype was obtained from a woman between 18 and 29 years old who had recovered from COVID-19. The specimen sequenced was PBMCs or T cells enriched from blood (not recorded which). The CDR3 here is CASSLVGGKVGKLFF. The DNA for the CDR3 is TGTGCCAGCAGCTTAGTGGGGGGGAAAGTGGGAAAACTGTTTTTT. Drawing the rest from reference TRBV11-2 and TRBJ1-4, the complete variable domain is EAGVAQSPRYKIIEKRQSVAFWCNPISGHATLYWYQQILGQGPKLLIQFQNNGVVDDSQLPKDRFSAERLKGVDSTLKIQPAKLEDSAVYLCASSLVGGKVGKLFFGSGTQLSVL.